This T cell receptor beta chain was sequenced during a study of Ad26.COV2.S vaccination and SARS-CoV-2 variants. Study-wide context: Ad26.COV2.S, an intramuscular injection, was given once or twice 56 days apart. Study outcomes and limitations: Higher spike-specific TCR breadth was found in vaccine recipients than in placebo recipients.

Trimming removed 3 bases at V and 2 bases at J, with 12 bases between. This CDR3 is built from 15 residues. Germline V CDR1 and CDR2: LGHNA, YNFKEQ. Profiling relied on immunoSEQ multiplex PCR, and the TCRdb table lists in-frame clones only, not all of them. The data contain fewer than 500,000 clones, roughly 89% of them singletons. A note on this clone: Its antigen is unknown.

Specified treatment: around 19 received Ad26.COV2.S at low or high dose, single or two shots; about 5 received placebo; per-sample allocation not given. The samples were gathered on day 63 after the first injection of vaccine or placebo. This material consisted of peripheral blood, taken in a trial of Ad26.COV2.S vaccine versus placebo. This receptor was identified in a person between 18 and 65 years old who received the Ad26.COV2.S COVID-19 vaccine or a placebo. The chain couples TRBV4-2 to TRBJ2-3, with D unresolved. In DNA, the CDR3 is TGTGCCAGCAGCCATCCAAACTCCCTCACAGATACGCAGTATTTT. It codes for CASSHPNSLTDTQYF.